This T cell receptor beta chain is drawn from a study of T cell responses to AZD1222 COVID-19 vaccine (dated by TCRdb to about 2021). For the study in its entirety: TCR sequencing covered 233 trial participants: 200 to 220 given two doses of AZD1222 and approximately 26 given two doses of MenACWY control vaccine. Trial participants were enrolled by age into subgroups of 18-55, 56-69 and 70-plus years, and around 150, 29 and 61 TCR-sequenced participants, respectively, were included in these subgroups. Results the study describes overall, beyond this receptor: Conclusions about previously exposed vaccinees were limited because only six AZD1222 recipients were SARS-CoV-2 seropositive at baseline. Because no day 14 peak-response samples were available, the repertoires could be characterized only after the peak T cell response. The 56-69-year group was small, and its depth increase did not reach significance, likely because of low power. Participants were mostly white British, with more females than males. The authors suggested clonal diversity may have been underestimated. After two AZD1222 doses, both the breadth and the depth of spike-specific TCRs were significantly higher than at day 0 and than in MenACWY recipients. CD4 TCRs associated with the vaccine covered the entire spike protein, and the dominant responses were in regions 160-218 and 743-854. Nearly half of unique spike-specific TCRs reportedly recognized epitopes outside regions mutated in the B.1.351 and B.1.1.7 variants.

The CDR3 regions of human TCRbeta chains were analyzed by immunosequencing. In the authors' own workflow: TCRs in the repertoires were matched against a reference library of SARS-CoV-2-specific TCRs that had been generated with the MIRA antigen-specificity platform. Breadth was defined as the fraction of unique TCRs that were SARS-CoV-2-associated, and depth was defined as the fraction of total T cells that were SARS-CoV-2-associated. Using the MIRA data, each spike-specific TCR was assigned both to the spike region to which the TCR was reactive and to a CD4 or CD8 class. Log10-transformed breadth and depth values were compared by one-way ANOVA with Sidak's multiple comparisons tests. What TCRdb holds here is the immuneACCESS table cut down to in-frame rearrangements. Part of the clones is not present; checked against another copy, under half of the missing clones reflect an unresolved V gene, and the others are unexplained. V and J calls plus clone size are reproduced from that table; the DNA served to infer D and trimming. Here the sample has some 92,000 clones; approximately 89% occur a single time. The top ten clones comprise around 5% of the sample.

The time point tag for this specimen amounts to: baseline before first vaccination. Taken with the paper, the label for treatment or condition translates to: meningococcal conjugate vaccine given as trial control. Samples from vaccinated people were obtained from the UK trials COV001 and COV002, which included a single-blind randomized controlled phase 2/3 trial of AZD1222 (ChAdOx1 nCoV-19) in healthy adults. Trial participant PBMC samples were collected at day 0 and day 28 after the second dose for TCRbeta chain sequencing. This clone was observed once. It lacks a known antigen. Nothing much larger sits one base from this clone, and base qualities are not available. The V and J ends are trimmed by 5 bases and 6 bases, leaving 11 bases between them. The germline V gene gives CDR1 as MNHEY and CDR2 as SVGAGI. There are 12 amino acids in the CDR3, from cysteine to phenylalanine inclusive. Only the CDR3 DNA is retained, 36 bases long and in frame from the first base.

This clonotype was obtained from an adult in good health. The chain links TRBV6-5 with TRBJ2-7; the D gene is possibly TRBD1, with 5 bases matching. This specimen was peripheral blood, taken on day 0 of MenACWY control vaccination. In nucleotide form, the sequence is TGTGCCAGCAGTCGGCAGGGTGGCGAGCAGTACTTC. This translates into CASSRQGGEQYF.